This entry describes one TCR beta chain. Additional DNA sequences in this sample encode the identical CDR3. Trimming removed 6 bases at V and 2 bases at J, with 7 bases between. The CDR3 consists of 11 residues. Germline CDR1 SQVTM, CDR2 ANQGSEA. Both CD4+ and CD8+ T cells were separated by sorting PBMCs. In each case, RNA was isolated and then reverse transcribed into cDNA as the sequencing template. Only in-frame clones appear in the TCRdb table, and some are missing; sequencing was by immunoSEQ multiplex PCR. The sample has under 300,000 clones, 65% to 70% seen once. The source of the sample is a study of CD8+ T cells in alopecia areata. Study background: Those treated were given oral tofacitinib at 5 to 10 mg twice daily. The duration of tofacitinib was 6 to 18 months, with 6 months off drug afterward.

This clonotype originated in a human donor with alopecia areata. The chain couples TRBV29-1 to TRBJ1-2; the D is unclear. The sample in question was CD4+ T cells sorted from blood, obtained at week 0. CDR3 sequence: CSVRENYGYTF. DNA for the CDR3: TGCAGCGTCCGGGAGAACTATGGCTACACCTTC.